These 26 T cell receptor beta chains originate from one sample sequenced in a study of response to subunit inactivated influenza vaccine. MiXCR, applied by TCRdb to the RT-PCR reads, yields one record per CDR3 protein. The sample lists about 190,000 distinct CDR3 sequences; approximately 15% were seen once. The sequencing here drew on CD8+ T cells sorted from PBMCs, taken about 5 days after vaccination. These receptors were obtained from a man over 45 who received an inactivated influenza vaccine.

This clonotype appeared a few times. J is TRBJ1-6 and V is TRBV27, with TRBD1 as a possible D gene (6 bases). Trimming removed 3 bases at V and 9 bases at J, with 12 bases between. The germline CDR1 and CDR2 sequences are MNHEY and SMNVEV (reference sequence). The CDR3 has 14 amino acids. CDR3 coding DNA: TGTGCCAGCAGTTTCGGGGGGCCTGGTTCACCCCTCCACTTT. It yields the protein CASSFGGPGSPLHF.

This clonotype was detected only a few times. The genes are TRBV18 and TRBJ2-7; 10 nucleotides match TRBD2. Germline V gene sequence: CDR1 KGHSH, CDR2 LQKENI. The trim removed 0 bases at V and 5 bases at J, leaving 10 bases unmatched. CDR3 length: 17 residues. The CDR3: CASSPPELAGTLDEQYF. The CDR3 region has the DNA TGTGCCAGCTCACCACCGGAACTAGCGGGAACGTTGGACGAGCAGTACTTC.

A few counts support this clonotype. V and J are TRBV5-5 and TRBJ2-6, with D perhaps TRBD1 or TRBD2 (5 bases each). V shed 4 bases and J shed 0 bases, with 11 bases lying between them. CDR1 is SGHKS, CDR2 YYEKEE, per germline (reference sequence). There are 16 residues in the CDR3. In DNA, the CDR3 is TGTGCCAGCAGCATGGGACCGCTCTCTGGGGCCAACGTCCTGACTTTC. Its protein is CASSMGPLSGANVLTF.

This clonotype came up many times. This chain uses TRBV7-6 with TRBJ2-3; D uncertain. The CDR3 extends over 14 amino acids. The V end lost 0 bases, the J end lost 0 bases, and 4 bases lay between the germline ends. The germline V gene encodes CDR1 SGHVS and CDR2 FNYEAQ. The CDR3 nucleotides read TGTGCCAGCAGCTTAGCGGGGAGCACAGATACGCAGTATTTT. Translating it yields CASSLAGSTDTQYF.

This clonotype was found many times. The CDR3 region is CASSLASNQPQHF. For the CDR3, the DNA is TGTGCCAGCAGCTTGGCGAGCAATCAGCCCCAGCATTTT. The rearrangement links TRBV7-9 to TRBJ1-5, with D hard to call. The CDR3 is made up of 13 amino acids. The germline V gene has CDR1 SEHNR and CDR2 FQNEAQ (reference sequence). V dropped 3 bases and J dropped 1 base, with 4 bases sitting between them.

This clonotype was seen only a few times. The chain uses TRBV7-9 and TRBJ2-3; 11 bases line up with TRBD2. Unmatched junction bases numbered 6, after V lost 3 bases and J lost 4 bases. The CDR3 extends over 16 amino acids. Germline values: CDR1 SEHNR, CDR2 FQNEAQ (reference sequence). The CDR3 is CASSFYLAGGADTQYF. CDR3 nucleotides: TGTGCCAGCAGCTTCTATCTAGCGGGAGGTGCAGATACGCAGTATTTT.

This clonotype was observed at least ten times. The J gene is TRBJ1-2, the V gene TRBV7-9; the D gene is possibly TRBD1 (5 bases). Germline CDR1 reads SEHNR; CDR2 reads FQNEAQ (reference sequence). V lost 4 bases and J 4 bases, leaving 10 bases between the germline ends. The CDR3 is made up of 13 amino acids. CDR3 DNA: TGTGCCAGCAGCTCTCAGGGAACCTATGGCTACACCTTC. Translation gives CASSSQGTYGYTF.

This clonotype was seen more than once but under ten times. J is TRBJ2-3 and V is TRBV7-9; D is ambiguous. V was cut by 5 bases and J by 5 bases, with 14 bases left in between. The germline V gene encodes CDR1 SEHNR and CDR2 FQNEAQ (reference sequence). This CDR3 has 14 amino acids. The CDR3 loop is CASSPTGSLDTQYF. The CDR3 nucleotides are TGTGCCAGCAGCCCCACTGGATCATTAGATACGCAGTATTTT.

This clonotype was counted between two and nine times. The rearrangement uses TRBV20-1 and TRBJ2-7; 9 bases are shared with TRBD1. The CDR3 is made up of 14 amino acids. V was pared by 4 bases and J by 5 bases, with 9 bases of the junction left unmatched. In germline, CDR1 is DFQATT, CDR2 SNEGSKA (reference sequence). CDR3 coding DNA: TGCAGTGCTAAGTCCGGACAGGGGAGCAACGAGCAGTACTTC. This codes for CSAKSGQGSNEQYF.

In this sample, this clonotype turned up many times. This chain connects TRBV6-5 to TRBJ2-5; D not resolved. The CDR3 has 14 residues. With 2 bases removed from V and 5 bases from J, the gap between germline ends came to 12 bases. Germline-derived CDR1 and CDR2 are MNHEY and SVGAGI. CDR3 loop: CASSYSLVGETQYF. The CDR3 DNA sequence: TGTGCCAGCAGTTACAGTTTAGTAGGGGAGACCCAGTACTTC.

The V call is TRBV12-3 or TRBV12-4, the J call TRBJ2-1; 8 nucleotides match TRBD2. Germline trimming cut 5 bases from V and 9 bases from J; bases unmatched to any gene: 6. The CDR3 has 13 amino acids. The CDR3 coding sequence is TGTGCCAGCAGTCCAGCGGGAGTGGGTGAGCAGTTCTTC. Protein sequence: CASSPAGVGEQFF.

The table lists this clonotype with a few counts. The CDR3 loop reads CAIRQENTEAFF. CDR3 DNA: TGTGCCATCAGACAGGAGAACACTGAAGCTTTCTTT. The genes are TRBV10-3 and TRBJ1-1; possible D gene TRBD1, 5 bases. The CDR3 covers 12 residues. Deletions cut 6 bases from V and 1 base from J, with 6 bases between. Germline V lookup: CDR1 ENHRY, CDR2 SYGVKD.

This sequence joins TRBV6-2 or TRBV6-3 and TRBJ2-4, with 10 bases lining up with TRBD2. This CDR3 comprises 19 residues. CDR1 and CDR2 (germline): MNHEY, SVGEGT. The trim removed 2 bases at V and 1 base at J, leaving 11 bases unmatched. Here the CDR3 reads CASSYASGSTRRAKNIQYF. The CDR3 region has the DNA TGTGCCAGCAGTTACGCTAGCGGGAGCACCCGCCGGGCCAAAAACATTCAGTACTTC.

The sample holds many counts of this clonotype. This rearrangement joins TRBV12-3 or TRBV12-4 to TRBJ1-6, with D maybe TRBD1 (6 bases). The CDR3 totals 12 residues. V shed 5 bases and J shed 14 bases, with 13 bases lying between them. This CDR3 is CASSETGGTLHF. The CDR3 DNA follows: TGTGCCAGCAGTGAGACAGGAGGAACCCTCCACTTT.

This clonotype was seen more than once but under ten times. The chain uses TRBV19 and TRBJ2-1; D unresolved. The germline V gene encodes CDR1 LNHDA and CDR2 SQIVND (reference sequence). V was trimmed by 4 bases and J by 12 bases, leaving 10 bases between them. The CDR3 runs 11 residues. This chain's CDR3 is CASSTSVLQFF. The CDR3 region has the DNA TGTGCCAGTAGTACTTCAGTTTTGCAGTTCTTC.

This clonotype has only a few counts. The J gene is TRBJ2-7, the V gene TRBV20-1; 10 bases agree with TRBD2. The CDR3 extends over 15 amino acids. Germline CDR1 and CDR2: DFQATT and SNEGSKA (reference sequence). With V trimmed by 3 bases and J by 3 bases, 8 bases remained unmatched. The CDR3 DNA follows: TGCAGTGCTAGTGGTATTGGGACTAGCGTCTACGAGCAGTACTTC. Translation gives CSASGIGTSVYEQYF.

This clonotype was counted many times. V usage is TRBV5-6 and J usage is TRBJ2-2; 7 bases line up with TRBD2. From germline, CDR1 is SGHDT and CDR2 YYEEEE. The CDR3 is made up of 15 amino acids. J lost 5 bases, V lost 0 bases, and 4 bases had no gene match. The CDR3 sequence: CASSLANSGTGELFF. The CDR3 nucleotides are TGTGCCAGCAGCTTGGCGAATAGCGGGACCGGGGAGCTGTTTTTT.

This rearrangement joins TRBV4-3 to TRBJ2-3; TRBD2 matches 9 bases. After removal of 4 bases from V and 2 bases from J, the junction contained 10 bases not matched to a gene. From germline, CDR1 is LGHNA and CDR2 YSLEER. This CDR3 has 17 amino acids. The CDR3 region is CASSPILSGGYTDTQYF. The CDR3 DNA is TGCGCCAGCAGCCCAATTCTCAGCGGGGGGTACACAGATACGCAGTATTTT.

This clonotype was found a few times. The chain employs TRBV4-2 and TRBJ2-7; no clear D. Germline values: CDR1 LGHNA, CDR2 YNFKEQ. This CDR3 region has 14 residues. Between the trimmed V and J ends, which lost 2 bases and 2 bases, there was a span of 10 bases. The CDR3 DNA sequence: TGTGCCAGCAGCCAAAACGAAGGCCCCTACGAGCAGTACTTC. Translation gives CASSQNEGPYEQYF.

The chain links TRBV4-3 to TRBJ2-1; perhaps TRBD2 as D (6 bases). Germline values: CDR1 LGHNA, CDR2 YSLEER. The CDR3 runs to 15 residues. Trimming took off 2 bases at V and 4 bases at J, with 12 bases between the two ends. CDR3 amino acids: CASSQKGGTYNEQFF. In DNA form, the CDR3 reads TGCGCCAGCAGCCAAAAGGGCGGGACTTACAATGAGCAGTTCTTC.

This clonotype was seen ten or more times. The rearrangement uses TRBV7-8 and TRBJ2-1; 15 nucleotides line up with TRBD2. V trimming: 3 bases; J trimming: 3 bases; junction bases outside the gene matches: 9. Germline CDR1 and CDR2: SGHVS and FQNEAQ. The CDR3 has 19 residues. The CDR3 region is CASSFLGTSGGKYYNEQFF. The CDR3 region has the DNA TGTGCCAGCAGCTTCTTAGGGACTAGCGGGGGGAAATACTACAATGAGCAGTTCTTC.

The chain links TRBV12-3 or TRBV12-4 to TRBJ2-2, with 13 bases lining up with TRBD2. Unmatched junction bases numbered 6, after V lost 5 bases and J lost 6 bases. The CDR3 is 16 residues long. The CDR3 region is CASSPRLAGGPGELFF. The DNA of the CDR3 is TGTGCCAGCAGTCCAAGACTAGCGGGGGGTCCCGGGGAGCTGTTTTTT.

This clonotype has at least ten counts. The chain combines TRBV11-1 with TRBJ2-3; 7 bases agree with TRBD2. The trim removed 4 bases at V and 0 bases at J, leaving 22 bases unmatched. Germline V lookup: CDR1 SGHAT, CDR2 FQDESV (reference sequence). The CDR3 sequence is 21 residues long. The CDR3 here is CASSSNILAAGRRTSTDTQYF. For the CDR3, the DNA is TGTGCCAGCAGCTCCAATATCCTAGCGGCGGGGAGAAGAACTAGCACAGATACGCAGTATTTT. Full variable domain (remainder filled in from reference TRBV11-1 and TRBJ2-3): EAEVAQSPRYKITEKSQAVAFWCDPISGHATLYWYRQILGQGPELLVQFQDESVVDDSQLPKDRFSAERLKGVDSTLKIQPAELGDSAMYLCASSSNILAAGRRTSTDTQYFGPGTRLTVL.

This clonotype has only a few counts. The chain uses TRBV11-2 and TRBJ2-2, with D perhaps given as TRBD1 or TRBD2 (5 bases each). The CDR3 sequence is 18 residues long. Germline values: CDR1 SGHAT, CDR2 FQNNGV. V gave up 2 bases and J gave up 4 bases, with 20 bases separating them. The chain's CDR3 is CASSLSLRGPRGTGELFF. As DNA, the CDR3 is TGTGCCAGCAGCTTAAGTTTAAGGGGCCCCCGGGGCACCGGGGAGCTGTTTTTT.

The CDR3 spells CASSLLLAGKNTGELFF. The CDR3 bases are TGTGCCAGCAGTTTATTACTAGCGGGAAAGAACACCGGGGAGCTGTTTTTT. The chain couples TRBV28 to TRBJ2-2; 10 nucleotides match TRBD2. The CDR3 is 17 amino acids. V shed 1 base, J shed 1 base, and the junction held 3 bases outside the gene matches. Looked up from germline, CDR1 is MDHEN and CDR2 is SYDVKM.

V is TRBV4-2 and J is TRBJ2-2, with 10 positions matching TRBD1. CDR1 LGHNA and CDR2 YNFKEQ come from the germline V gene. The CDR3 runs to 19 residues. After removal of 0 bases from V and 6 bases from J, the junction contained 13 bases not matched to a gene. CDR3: CASSQDPGTGAIGAGELFF. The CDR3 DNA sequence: TGTGCCAGCAGCCAAGATCCCGGGACAGGGGCAATAGGCGCCGGGGAGCTGTTTTTT.